This T cell receptor beta chain was recorded in a study of blood T cell repertoires in COVID-19 (TCRdb year 2020). About the study as a whole: The collaborator samples originated in the United States, Italy and Spain and spanned the acute and convalescent phases of COVID-19. The repertoires were released in a freely available public database intended as a resource for research on the immune response to SARS-CoV-2. Where available, HLA class I and class II types were obtained from metadata supplied by the sample provider rather than from assay-based typing. The material from the prospective study consisted of cDNA or gDNA derived from T cells, B-cell-depleted T cells, or PBMCs. The dataset comprised deeply sampled blood TCRbeta repertoires from subjects exposed to, actively infected with, or recovered from COVID-19. A de-identified subject ID, COVID-19 status, age in years and sex were almost always included in the sample metadata. The samples were drawn from the first 160 participants of the ongoing ImmuneRACE study and from 1,254 subjects provided by 6 global collaborators. What the authors observed across the whole study: The quantity of clinical and demographic metadata differed by source and by participant and was supplied without curation.

CDR1 and CDR2 were assigned from the germline V gene as MDHEN and SYDVKM. Clipping removes 11 bases from V and 5 bases from J, with 3 as the unmatched junction base count. The CDR3 runs 12 amino acids, cysteine and phenylalanine included. Only the CDR3 DNA is retained, 36 bases long and in frame from the first base. Enrolling through a virtual design, the prospective study's participants ranged in age from roughly 18 to 100 years and lived across roughly 23 United States geographic areas. To assign participants to cohorts, the prospective study relied on clinical history that participants themselves reported in a screening survey and a study questionnaire. Exposed participants were defined as having been in contact with someone with a PCR-confirmed or clinician-diagnosed COVID-19 case within 2 weeks of study entry. In the prospective study, mobile phlebotomists collected whole blood, serum and a nasopharyngeal or oropharyngeal swab from each participant. Participants in the prospective study had the option to provide additional blood draws and questionnaires over a roughly 2-month period. Before DNA extraction, prospective study blood samples were shipped either frozen or at room temperature.

Concerning this clone itself: No cognate antigen has been identified for it. Qualities for individual bases were not recorded, and no much larger clone is one base off.

TCRbeta CDR3 regions were amplified from genomic DNA using the immunoSEQ Assay, a bias-controlled multiplex PCR. In the paper's pipeline: The number of nucleated cells in each sample was estimated from the amplification of reference gene primers within the assay. To quantify the absolute abundance of each unique TCRbeta CDR3 rearrangement, sequence reads were collapsed and filtered. For each sample, productive Simpson clonality was calculated as the square root of Simpson's diversity index over productive rearrangements. Drawn from immuneACCESS, this table holds only the in-frame rearrangements with V and J called that TCRdb kept. Clones are partly lost; checked studies trace under half to an unresolved V gene and leave the rest unexplained. The DNA gave D and trimming, while V, J and clone size come from that table. This sample is represented by fewer than 350,000 clones; 80% to 95% of them were singletons. Approximately 2.7% of the sample rests with the top ten.

The chain is encoded by TRBV28 joined to TRBJ1-4; TRBD1 agrees with 9 junctional bases. Material for sequencing was PBMCs or T cells enriched from blood (not recorded which). The clonotype originates from a middle-aged man who had been exposed to COVID-19. In nucleotide form, the sequence is TGTGCCGGCGGGACAGGGAATGAAAAACTGTTTTTT. Its protein product is CAGGTGNEKLFF.